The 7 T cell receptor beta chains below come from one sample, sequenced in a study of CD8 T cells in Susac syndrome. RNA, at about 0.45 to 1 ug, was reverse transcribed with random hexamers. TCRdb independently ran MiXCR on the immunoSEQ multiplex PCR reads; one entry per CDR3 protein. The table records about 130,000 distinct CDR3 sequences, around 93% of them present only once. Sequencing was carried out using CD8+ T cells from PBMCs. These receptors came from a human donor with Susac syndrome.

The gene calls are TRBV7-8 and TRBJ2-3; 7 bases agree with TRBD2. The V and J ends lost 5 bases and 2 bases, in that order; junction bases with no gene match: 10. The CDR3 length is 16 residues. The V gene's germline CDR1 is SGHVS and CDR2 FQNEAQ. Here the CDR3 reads CASSPVPGTTTDTQYF. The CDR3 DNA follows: TGTGCCAGCAGCCCCGTGCCGGGGACTACCACAGATACGCAGTATTTT.

CDR3 loop: CSAIGVHNEQFF. CDR3 in DNA: TGCAGCGCTATTGGGGTCCACAATGAGCAGTTCTTC. The genes are TRBV29-1 and TRBJ2-1, with D uncertain. Germline V gene data show CDR1 as SQVTM and CDR2 as ANQGSEA. The CDR3 spans 12 residues. V shed 7 bases and J shed 5 bases, with 12 bases lying between them.

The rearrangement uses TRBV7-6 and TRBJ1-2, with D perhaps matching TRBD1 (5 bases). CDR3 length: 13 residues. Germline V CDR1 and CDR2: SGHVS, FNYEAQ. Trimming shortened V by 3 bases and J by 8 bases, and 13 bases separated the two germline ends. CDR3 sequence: CASSLMGTSGYTF. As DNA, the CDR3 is TGTGCCAGCAGCTTGATGGGGACTTCGGGCTACACCTTC.

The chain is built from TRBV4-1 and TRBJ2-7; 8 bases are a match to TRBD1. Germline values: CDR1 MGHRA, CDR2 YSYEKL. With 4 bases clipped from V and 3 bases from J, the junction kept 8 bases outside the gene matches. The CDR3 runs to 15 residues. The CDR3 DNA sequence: TGCGCCAGCAGCCCCTCCGGGACAGGCCTCTACGAGCAGTACTTC. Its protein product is CASSPSGTGLYEQYF.

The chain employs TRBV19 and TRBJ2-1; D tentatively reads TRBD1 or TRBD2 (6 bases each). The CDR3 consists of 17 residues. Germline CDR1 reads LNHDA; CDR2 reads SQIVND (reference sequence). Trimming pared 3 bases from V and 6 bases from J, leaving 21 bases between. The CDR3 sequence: CASSIPAAGQGSNEQFF. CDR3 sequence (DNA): TGTGCCAGTAGTATTCCGGCGGCGGGACAAGGTTCCAATGAGCAGTTCTTC.

The CDR3 DNA reads TGCAGTGCTAGAGATACACACATTCAGTACTTC. The encoded protein is CSARDTHIQYF. This chain uses TRBV20-1 with TRBJ2-4, with D hard to call. This CDR3 comprises 11 residues. V lost 0 bases and J lost 8, with 5 bases in between. The germline V gene has CDR1 DFQATT and CDR2 SNEGSKA (reference sequence).

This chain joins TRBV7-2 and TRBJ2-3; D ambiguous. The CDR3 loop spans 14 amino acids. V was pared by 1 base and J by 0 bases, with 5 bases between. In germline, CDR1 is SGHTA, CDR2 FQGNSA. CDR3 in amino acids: CASSLEISTDTQYF. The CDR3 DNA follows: TGTGCCAGCAGCTTAGAGATAAGCACAGATACGCAGTATTTT. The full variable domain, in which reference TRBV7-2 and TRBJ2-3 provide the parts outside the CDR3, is GAGVSQSPSNKVTEKGKDVELRCDPISGHTALYWYRQSLGQGLEFLIYFQGNSAPDKSGLPSDRFSAERTGGSVSTLTIQRTQQEDSAVYLCASSLEISTDTQYFGPGTRLTVL.